The 14 T cell receptor beta chains listed next were all sequenced from one sample in a study of T cells in narcolepsy. TCRdb's table, derived via immunoSEQ multiplex PCR, lists solely in-frame clones and lacks some. The sample includes about 10,000 clones, roughly 77% of them seen just once. Sample: CD45RA- memory CD8+ T cells from PBMCs. These receptors were obtained from a human donor with narcolepsy.

The V and J genes are TRBV5-5 and TRBJ2-7, with TRBD2 matching 10 bases. The trim removed 0 bases at V and 4 bases at J, leaving 4 bases unmatched. Germline CDR1 and CDR2: SGHKS and YYEKEE (reference sequence). The CDR3 contains 15 residues. The CDR3 is CASSLASGSGYEQYF. The CDR3 region has the DNA TGTGCCAGCAGCTTGGCTAGCGGGAGTGGGTACGAGCAGTACTTC.

The chain joins TRBV28 to TRBJ1-1; D possibly corresponds to TRBD1 (5 bases). Between the trimmed V and J ends, which lost 7 bases and 0 bases, there was a span of 15 bases. The CDR3 contains 15 residues. Germline CDR1 and CDR2: MDHEN and SYDVKM. DNA for the CDR3: TGTGCCAGCACCTTAGTGGGGACCATGAACACTGAAGCTTTCTTT. Its protein is CASTLVGTMNTEAFF.

The chain is built from TRBV19 and TRBJ2-1, with a possible D match to TRBD2 (5 bases). The CDR3 runs 16 residues. Trimming took 2 bases from V and 0 from J, leaving 11 bases between them. CDR1 is LNHDA, CDR2 SQIVND, per germline (reference sequence). CDR3 in amino acids: CASSINGESSYNEQFF. CDR3 bases: TGTGCCAGTAGTATAAACGGGGAGAGCTCCTACAATGAGCAGTTCTTC.

This clone is a singleton in its sample. The chain is built from TRBV28 and TRBJ1-5, with D possibly TRBD1 on 5 matching bases. Deletions cut 4 bases from V and 5 bases from J, with 18 bases between. Germline-derived CDR1 and CDR2 are MDHEN and SYDVKM. This CDR3 is built from 16 residues. CDR3 sequence reads: CASSSSPGTVDQPQHF. In nucleotides, the CDR3 is TGTGCCAGCAGTTCTTCCCCCGGGACGGTCGATCAGCCCCAGCATTTT.

The V gene is TRBV6-5, the J gene TRBJ1-2; 7 bases are a match to TRBD1. Germline V gene sequence: CDR1 MNHEY, CDR2 SVGAGI. V was clipped by 5 bases and J by 3 bases; unmatched bases: 6. This CDR3 is built from 14 residues. The CDR3 here is CASSGWQGDYGYTF. CDR3 coding DNA: TGTGCCAGCAGTGGGTGGCAGGGGGACTATGGCTACACCTTC.

The rearrangement joins TRBV5-6 to TRBJ1-6; 7 bases are shared with TRBD1. There are 15 residues in the CDR3. Germline CDR1 is SGHDT and CDR2 is YYEEEE. V shed 0 bases, J shed 9 bases, and the junction held 6 bases outside the gene matches. The CDR3 bases are TGTGCCAGCAGCTTGGTACAGGGGATAGGTTCACCCCTCCACTTT. Translation: CASSLVQGIGSPLHF.

The chain recombines TRBV4-2 with TRBJ1-5; unclear D gene. V shed 2 bases and J shed 6 bases, with 11 bases lying between them. The germline CDR1 and CDR2 sequences are LGHNA and YNFKEQ. This CDR3 has 14 amino acids. The CDR3 protein is CASSQFGGGQPQHF. DNA of the CDR3: TGTGCCAGCAGCCAATTCGGTGGAGGTCAGCCCCAGCATTTT.

The J gene is TRBJ2-1, the V gene TRBV19; TRBD2 matches 8 bases. Germline-derived CDR1 and CDR2 are LNHDA and SQIVND (reference sequence). The CDR3 is 13 amino acids. J was trimmed by 4 bases and V by 8 bases; bases with no gene match: 4. This CDR3 is CASSLAEYNEQFF. Written as DNA, the CDR3 is TGTGCCAGTTCACTAGCGGAATACAATGAGCAGTTCTTC. The full variable domain, in which reference TRBV19 and TRBJ2-1 provide the parts outside the CDR3, is DGGITQSPKYLFRKEGQNVTLSCEQNLNHDAMYWYRQDPGQGLRLIYYSQIVNDFQKGDIAEGYSVSREKKESFPLTVTSAQKNPTAFYLCASSLAEYNEQFFGPGTRLTVL.

V usage is TRBV4-2 and J usage is TRBJ2-1, with TRBD2 identical over 9 bases. V shed 1 base, J shed 8 bases, and the junction held 6 bases outside the gene matches. The CDR3 contains 15 residues. Germline V gene sequence: CDR1 LGHNA, CDR2 YNFKEQ. The DNA for the CDR3 is TGTGCCAGCAGCCAAGTAGAGGCTAGCGGGGATGAGCAGTTCTTC. Translation: CASSQVEASGDEQFF.

The V gene is TRBV9, the J gene TRBJ2-1; D could derive from TRBD1 or TRBD2 (6 bases each). V lost 4 bases, J lost 5 bases, and 19 bases lay in between. Germline loops: CDR1 SGDLS, CDR2 YYNGEE. The CDR3 loop spans 16 amino acids. In nucleotides, the CDR3 is TGTGCCAGCAGCCCAGCCTGGGGGGCGGGAAACAATGAGCAGTTCTTC. As protein: CASSPAWGAGNNEQFF.

V gene TRBV5-4 combines with J gene TRBJ1-3; 8 nucleotides agree with TRBD1. Germline trimming cut 0 bases from V and 4 bases from J; bases unmatched to any gene: 6. The CDR3 contains 16 residues. Germline CDR1 SGHNT, CDR2 YYREEE (reference sequence). CDR3 region: CASSLGQGKFGNTIYF. CDR3 bases: TGTGCCAGCAGCTTGGGACAGGGGAAGTTCGGAAACACCATATATTTT.

The genes are TRBV4-3 and TRBJ1-2; D gene ambiguous. Germline lookup yields CDR1 LGHNA and CDR2 YSLEER. Between the trimmed V and J ends, which lost 4 bases and 4 bases, there was a span of 13 bases. The CDR3 runs 14 residues. CDR3 sequence (DNA): TGCGCCAGCAGCCCCAGGCTCAGCAGCTATGGCTACACCTTC. Its protein is CASSPRLSSYGYTF.

The chain recombines TRBV4-2 with TRBJ2-3, with D tentatively TRBD1 or TRBD2 (6 bases each). Trimming shortened V by 1 base and J by 4 bases, and 12 bases separated the two germline ends. Germline V lookup: CDR1 LGHNA, CDR2 YNFKEQ. The length of the CDR3 is 15 residues. CDR3 coding DNA: TGTGCCAGCAGCCAAGCAGAGGGGGAGGCAGATACGCAGTATTTT. Its protein product is CASSQAEGEADTQYF.

CDR3 loop: CASSLFPGTGIHEQYF. CDR3 DNA: TGTGCCAGCAGCTTATTCCCCGGGACAGGGATCCACGAGCAGTACTTC. V and J are TRBV11-2 and TRBJ2-7, with 9 bases matching TRBD1. V trimming: 2 bases; J trimming: 5 bases; junction bases outside the gene matches: 10. From germline, CDR1 is SGHAT and CDR2 FQNNGV. There are 16 residues in the CDR3.